The 6 T cell receptor beta chains in this list originate from one sample, sequenced in a study of blood T cell repertoires in COVID-19. Here immunoSEQ multiplex PCR was the method, and the copy in TCRdb shows in-frame clones only, minus some. Of over 95,000 clones listed, about 89% are singletons. The sample comprised peripheral blood. These TCRs come from a human donor with acute or convalescent COVID-19. The donor label of this sample is uncertain.

V gene TRBV9 combines with J gene TRBJ1-2, with D maybe TRBD1 (6 bases). Trimming stripped 0 bases from V and 2 bases from J, with 17 bases between. The V gene's germline CDR1 is SGDLS and CDR2 YYNGEE. This CDR3 has 17 residues. The CDR3 DNA follows: TGTGCCAGCAGCGTAGAGCCCCCCGCTAGGGGGAACTATGGCTACACCTTC. Translating gives CASSVEPPARGNYGYTF.

The rearrangement links TRBV24-1 to TRBJ2-1, with 10 bases fitting TRBD1. Germline lookup yields CDR1 KGHDR and CDR2 SFDVKD. The CDR3 is made up of 13 amino acids. Trimming cost V 9 bases and J 2 bases; bases outside gene matches: 0. The CDR3 is CATGTGAYNEQFF. CDR3 sequence (DNA): TGTGCCACCGGGACAGGGGCCTACAATGAGCAGTTCTTC.

The chain uses TRBV7-6 and TRBJ2-1, with TRBD2 matching 9 bases. This CDR3 contains 15 residues. CDR1 is SGHVS, CDR2 FNYEAQ, per germline. With 10 bases clipped from V and 5 bases from J, the junction kept 12 bases outside the gene matches. The CDR3 DNA follows: TGTGCCACTCGTCTTACTAGCGGGCTAAACAATGAGCAGTTCTTC. Protein product: CATRLTSGLNNEQFF.

The rearrangement uses TRBV19 and TRBJ2-5, with TRBD2 as a possible D gene (5 bases). Trimming left V 4 bases short and J 5 bases short, with 20 bases between. This CDR3 contains 16 residues. The germline V gene has CDR1 LNHDA and CDR2 SQIVND (reference sequence). CDR3 sequence: CASSTLGPKSGETQYF. Written as DNA, the CDR3 is TGTGCCAGTAGTACACTAGGGCCAAAGTCTGGTGAGACCCAGTACTTC.

This clone was observed once. The chain joins TRBV24-1 to TRBJ1-4, with 10 bases identical to TRBD1. Germline assignment: CDR1 KGHDR and CDR2 SFDVKD. Trimming at V came to 4 bases and at J to 8 bases, leaving 9 bases not matched to a gene. This CDR3 contains 16 residues. The CDR3 is CATSDSGQGDDEKLFF. Here the CDR3 DNA reads TGTGCCACCAGTGACTCCGGACAGGGGGACGACGAAAAACTGTTTTTT.

CDR3 amino acids: CASNLPTSGRSEQYF. The CDR3 DNA reads as TGTGCCAGCAACTTACCGACTAGCGGGAGATCCGAGCAGTACTTC. The chain joins TRBV28 to TRBJ2-7; 12 nucleotides agree with TRBD2. Trimming at V came to 7 bases and at J to 6 bases, leaving 10 bases not matched to a gene. CDR1 is MDHEN, CDR2 SYDVKM, per germline. This CDR3 is 15 amino acids long.